Below are 30 T cell receptor beta chains sequenced from a single sample in a study of PD-1 blockade in mismatch repair-deficient tumors. Profiled with immunoSEQ multiplex PCR; TCRdb holds only in-frame clones, not every one. The profile shows 120,000 or so clones, 88% of them singletons. Sequences were derived from peripheral blood, sampled approximately 71 weeks after starting pembrolizumab. These TCRs come from an adult with mismatch repair-deficient cancer.

The V and J genes are TRBV14 and TRBJ2-2; D not resolved. The CDR3 sequence is 13 residues long. CDR1 SGHDN and CDR2 FVKESK come from the germline V gene. Trimming took 4 bases from V and 4 from J, leaving 7 bases between them. As DNA, the CDR3 is TGTGCCAGCAGCCCCCTTTCCACCGGGGAGCTGTTTTTT. The encoded protein is CASSPLSTGELFF. The variable domain in full, with the rest retrieved from reference TRBV14 and TRBJ2-2, is EAGVTQFPSHSVIEKGQTVTLRCDPISGHDNLYWYRRVMGKEIKFLLHFVKESKQDESGMPNNRFLAERTGGTYSTLKVQPAELEDSGVYFCASSPLSTGELFFGEGSRLTVL.

This clone was seen only a few times. This chain joins TRBV7-2 and TRBJ1-2, with 7 nucleotides matching TRBD1. V shed 0 bases and J 7 bases; nucleotides not matched to a gene: 17. CDR1 and CDR2 (germline): SGHTA, FQGNSA. The CDR3 loop spans 18 amino acids. The CDR3 region has the DNA TGTGCCAGCAGCTTAGCATCGGCAGGGGGTGCCCTTTGGGTTGGCTACACCTTC. Amino acids: CASSLASAGGALWVGYTF.

The chain has TRBV5-1 and TRBJ2-7, with TRBD1 matching over 8 bases. V lost 0 bases, J lost 4 bases, and 6 bases stayed unmatched. The CDR3 spans 15 residues. CDR1 and CDR2 from the germline V gene are SGHRS and YFSETQ. The CDR3 loop reads CASSLAGQGPYEQYF. Here the CDR3 DNA reads TGCGCCAGCAGCTTGGCCGGACAGGGACCTTACGAGCAGTACTTC. The complete variable domain, with remaining parts taken from reference TRBV5-1 and TRBJ2-7, reads KAGVTQTPRYLIKTRGQQVTLSCSPISGHRSVSWYQQTPGQGLQFLFEYFSETQRNKGNFPGRFSGRQFSNSRSEMNVSTLELGDSALYLCASSLAGQGPYEQYFGPGTRLTVT.

The chain employs TRBV9 and TRBJ1-2, with TRBD1 as a possible D gene (6 bases). V was shortened by 4 bases and J by 6 bases, with 25 bases between the two germline ends. The germline V gene has CDR1 SGDLS and CDR2 YYNGEE. The CDR3 loop spans 17 amino acids. In DNA, the CDR3 is TGTGCCAGCAGCCCACGAAAGTTAACAACAGGGATCAATGGCTACACCTTC. Translation gives CASSPRKLTTGINGYTF.

Remarks on this clone: Given a much more abundant clone one base away, this may be a read error. The chain recombines TRBV6-1 with TRBJ1-5; D not certain. The germline V and J ends were trimmed by 2 bases and 0 bases, with 2 bases remaining between them. This CDR3 has 13 residues. Germline V gene sequence: CDR1 MNHNS, CDR2 SASEGT. The CDR3 DNA reads TGTGCCAGCAGTGAATATAGCAATCAGCCCCAGCATTTT. Translation: CASSEYSNQPQHF.

The V call is TRBV4-2, the J call TRBJ2-1, with D possibly called TRBD1 or TRBD2 (9 bases each). Germline values: CDR1 LGHNA, CDR2 YNFKEQ. CDR3 length: 18 residues. The V and J ends lost 1 base and 3 bases respectively, with 19 bases between them. This CDR3 reads CASSQASGGTGLYNEQFF. DNA of the CDR3: TGTGCCAGCAGCCAAGCCAGCGGGGGGACAGGGCTCTACAATGAGCAGTTCTTC.

This clone was counted once. The V call is TRBV27, the J call TRBJ2-1; TRBD2 matches 9 bases. CDR3 length equals 15 residues. The V segment lost 4 bases and the J segment 3 bases; nucleotides outside the gene matches: 4. The germline CDR1 and CDR2 sequences are MNHEY and SMNVEV (reference sequence). CDR3: CASSSRLAVYNEQFF. The CDR3 nucleotides read TGTGCCAGCAGTTCAAGACTAGCGGTCTACAATGAGCAGTTCTTC.

The table lists this clone with a few counts. The rearrangement joins TRBV11-3 to TRBJ2-1; tentative D call: TRBD2 (5 bases). Trimming left V 2 bases short and J 8 bases short, with 10 bases between. CDR3 length: 13 residues. Germline CDR1 SGHNT, CDR2 YENEEA. The CDR3 sequence is CASSLFEGDEQFF. In nucleotides, the CDR3 is TGTGCCAGCAGCTTATTTGAGGGCGATGAGCAGTTCTTC.

The chain has TRBV13 and TRBJ2-5; D remains ambiguous. V was pared by 5 bases and J by 2 bases, with 15 bases between. This CDR3 spans 15 amino acids. CDR1 is PRHDT and CDR2 is FYEKMQ in the germline V gene (reference sequence). The CDR3 region is CASSAHLHQQETQYF. The CDR3 bases are TGTGCCAGCAGCGCGCACCTCCATCAGCAAGAGACCCAGTACTTC.

This sequence joins TRBV29-1 and TRBJ2-5; D is uncertain. The CDR3 totals 12 residues. Trimming removed 6 bases at V and 2 bases at J, with 10 bases between. Germline values: CDR1 SQVTM, CDR2 ANQGSEA. Here the CDR3 reads CSVIGWQETQYF. Here the CDR3 DNA reads TGCAGCGTCATCGGTTGGCAAGAGACCCAGTACTTC.

This clone was counted once. The rearrangement uses TRBV5-6 and TRBJ2-1; D might be TRBD2 (6 bases). This CDR3 comprises 12 residues. V was trimmed by 2 bases and J by 13 bases, leaving 13 bases between them. In germline, CDR1 is SGHDT, CDR2 YYEEEE. CDR3 residues: CASSLGGAGQFF. CDR3 nucleotide sequence: TGTGCCAGCAGCTTAGGAGGGGCCGGACAGTTCTTC.

By share, this clone counts as large. The chain links TRBV25-1 to TRBJ2-2; D may match TRBD1 or TRBD2 (5 bases each). There are 14 residues in the CDR3. From germline, CDR1 is MGHDK and CDR2 SYGVNS. Trimming removed 3 bases at V and 3 bases at J, with 8 bases between. CDR3 DNA sequence: TGTGCCAGCAGTGACGGGACCCACACCGGGGAGCTGTTTTTT. Translated, it gives CASSDGTHTGELFF. The full variable domain, with the rest looked up from reference TRBV25-1 and TRBJ2-2, is EADIYQTPRYLVIGTGKKITLECSQTMGHDKMYWYQQDPGMELHLIHYSYGVNSTEKGDLSSESTVSRIRTEHFPLTLESARPSHTSQYLCASSDGTHTGELFFGEGSRLTVL.

CDR3 sequence (DNA): TGTGCCAGCAGCGTTGGGGCTAGCGCCTCAGAGACCCAGTACTTC. It translates to CASSVGASASETQYF. The J gene is TRBJ2-5, the V gene TRBV5-4, with a weak D call TRBD2 (6 bases). V dropped 4 bases and J dropped 4 bases, with 17 bases sitting between them. Germline CDR1 is SGHNT and CDR2 is YYREEE (reference sequence). The CDR3 is 15 amino acids.

This chain uses TRBV30 with TRBJ1-1, with unresolved D. V lost 4 bases to trimming and J lost 4 bases, with 7 bases between them. CDR1 is GTSNPN and CDR2 is SVGIG in the germline V gene (reference sequence). The CDR3 contains 11 residues. The CDR3 sequence is CAWKRSTEAFF. The CDR3 nucleotides read TGTGCCTGGAAACGGTCCACTGAAGCTTTCTTT.

The chain combines TRBV11-2 with TRBJ2-7; D is tentatively TRBD1 or TRBD2 (5 bases each). Germline loops: CDR1 SGHAT, CDR2 FQNNGV. CDR3 length: 14 amino acids. Trimming shortened V by 5 bases and J by 6 bases, and 17 bases separated the two germline ends. Here the CDR3 reads CASSTREIQFEQYF. CDR3 nucleotide sequence: TGTGCCAGCAGCACCAGGGAGATACAGTTCGAGCAGTACTTC.

The chain has TRBV10-3 and TRBJ2-7, with TRBD1 matching over 8 bases. This CDR3 comprises 14 residues. V lost 6 bases to trimming and J lost 2 bases; unmatched junction nucleotides: 6. Germline CDR1 is ENHRY and CDR2 is SYGVKD. CDR3 bases: TGTGCCATCAGGACAGGGGCTATTCCCTACGAGCAGTACTTC. Translating gives CAIRTGAIPYEQYF.

This clone appeared a single time. The genes are TRBV11-1 and TRBJ2-7, with D possibly matching TRBD2 (6 bases). Germline lookup yields CDR1 SGHAT and CDR2 FQDESV (reference sequence). The CDR3 runs 14 residues. The germline V and J ends were trimmed by 5 bases and 3 bases, with 14 bases remaining between them. CDR3 DNA: TGTGCCAGCAGCCCAGGGAGGAGGTTCTACGAGCAGTACTTC. Protein sequence: CASSPGRRFYEQYF.

This chain uses TRBV19 with TRBJ2-7; D uncertain. The CDR3 runs 13 residues. V dropped 3 bases and J dropped 0 bases, with 6 bases sitting between them. Germline V lookup: CDR1 LNHDA, CDR2 SQIVND (reference sequence). The CDR3 loop reads CASSISNSYEQYF. The DNA for the CDR3 is TGTGCCAGTAGTATCTCTAACTCCTACGAGCAGTACTTC.

V gene TRBV5-6 combines with J gene TRBJ2-7, with a weak D call TRBD1 (6 bases). CDR3 length equals 13 residues. Germline loops: CDR1 SGHDT, CDR2 YYEEEE. V lost 2 bases to trimming and J lost 7 bases, with 13 bases between them. The CDR3 loop is CASSFNRAGEQYF. As DNA, the CDR3 is TGTGCCAGCAGCTTTAACAGGGCCGGGGAGCAGTACTTC.

The rearrangement uses TRBV6-1 and TRBJ2-7; D remains unclear. This CDR3 has 14 amino acids. V shed 4 bases and J shed 1 base, with 11 bases lying between them. The germline V gene encodes CDR1 MNHNS and CDR2 SASEGT. The CDR3 DNA sequence: TGTGCCAGCAGTGCACGCCAGGCTTCCTACGAGCAGTACTTC. The encoded protein is CASSARQASYEQYF.

The V and J genes are TRBV5-6 and TRBJ1-1; maybe TRBD1 (5 bases). This CDR3 contains 16 residues. CDR1 is SGHDT, CDR2 YYEEEE, per germline. V was trimmed by 4 bases and J by 0 bases, leaving 16 bases between them. The CDR3 loop reads CASSQVQGVMNTEAFF. In DNA form, the CDR3 reads TGTGCCAGCAGCCAGGTCCAGGGTGTCATGAACACTGAAGCTTTCTTT.

The V call is TRBV9, the J call TRBJ1-3, with D unclear. Germline V CDR1 and CDR2: SGDLS, YYNGEE. This CDR3 comprises 15 residues. Trimming removed 0 bases at V and 4 bases at J, with 11 bases between. The CDR3: CASSVGQVVGNTIYF. The CDR3 DNA is TGTGCCAGCAGCGTAGGCCAAGTGGTGGGAAACACCATATATTTT.

The chain combines TRBV7-9 with TRBJ2-3; the match to TRBD2 covers 10 bases. The V and J ends lost 4 bases and 7 bases, in that order; junction bases with no gene match: 5. The CDR3 covers 14 residues. In germline, CDR1 is SEHNR, CDR2 FQNEAQ (reference sequence). The CDR3 nucleotides read TGTGCCAGCAGCTCTAGCGGGAGCGGGAATACGCAGTATTTT. Its translation is CASSSSGSGNTQYF.

The genes are TRBV11-2 and TRBJ2-3, with D tentatively TRBD2 (6 bases). The CDR3 sequence is 15 residues long. Germline CDR1 reads SGHAT; CDR2 reads FQNNGV. Trimming removed 5 bases from V and 3 bases from J, with 15 bases in between. The CDR3 spells CASSLDPAGTDTQYF. CDR3 nucleotides: TGTGCCAGCAGCCTCGACCCAGCGGGTACAGATACGCAGTATTTT.

The chain carries TRBV7-9 and TRBJ1-2; maybe TRBD1 (6 bases). The CDR3 totals 15 residues. V lost 3 bases, J lost 2 bases, and 13 bases lay in between. Per the germline V gene, CDR1 is SEHNR and CDR2 is FQNEAQ (reference sequence). CDR3 DNA sequence: TGTGCCAGCAGCTTTCTCCTCCAGGGGAACTATGGCTACACCTTC. It translates to CASSFLLQGNYGYTF.

This clone is a singleton in its sample. The chain combines TRBV2 with TRBJ2-1; D remains unclear. Germline CDR1 reads SNHLY; CDR2 reads FYNNEI. Trimming cost V 4 bases and J 4 bases, with 17 bases left between them. This CDR3 is built from 16 residues. CDR3 in amino acids: CASSAVLSRAYNEQFF. The CDR3 DNA sequence: TGTGCCAGCAGTGCGGTCTTGAGCCGGGCTTACAATGAGCAGTTCTTC.

The chain couples TRBV19 to TRBJ2-1; D may be TRBD1 or TRBD2 (7 bases each). Trimming stripped 5 bases from V and 6 bases from J, with 17 bases between. Germline CDR1 LNHDA, CDR2 SQIVND (reference sequence). The CDR3 runs to 15 residues. CDR3: CASSPRGGTGNEQFF. In nucleotides, the CDR3 is TGTGCCAGTAGTCCCAGGGGGGGGACTGGCAATGAGCAGTTCTTC.

Comment on this clone: This may arise from a read error, as a much more abundant clone is one base away. Other DNA sequences in this specimen translate into the identical CDR3. This chain connects TRBV5-5 to TRBJ2-7; either TRBD1 or TRBD2 may supply D (6 bases each). V lost 2 bases and J lost 4, with 7 bases in between. The CDR3 length is 12 residues. Germline V gene lookup returns CDR1 SGHKS and CDR2 YYEKEE (reference sequence). In nucleotides, the CDR3 is TGTGCCAGCAGCTTAGGGGGGTACGAGCAGTACTTC. Its translation: CASSLGGYEQYF.

The chain joins TRBV19 to TRBJ1-1; D is ambiguous. The germline gives CDR1 LNHDA, CDR2 SQIVND (reference sequence). Trimming took off 1 base at V and 3 bases at J, with 21 bases between the two ends. The CDR3 consists of 18 residues. CDR3 sequence reads: CASSIGLQWGREDTEAFF. CDR3 sequence (DNA): TGTGCCAGTAGTATAGGACTCCAGTGGGGTCGGGAGGACACTGAAGCTTTCTTT.

This clone occurred once. The chain is built from TRBV7-2 and TRBJ2-1; the match to TRBD2 covers 7 bases. This CDR3 has 16 amino acids. The junction had 7 bases not matched to a gene; V was cut back by 3 bases and J by 2 bases. Germline values: CDR1 SGHTA, CDR2 FQGNSA. CDR3: CASSLWRLAAYNEQFF. DNA for the CDR3: TGTGCCAGCAGCTTGTGGCGACTAGCTGCCTACAATGAGCAGTTCTTC.